This is a list of T cell receptor beta chains from one sample in a study of early stage breast cancer tumors. Repertoires were generated with immunoSEQ multiplex PCR, while TCRdb's copy carries only in-frame clones and drops some. This sample carries about 9,500 clones, about 66% of them seen once, and the ten largest clones take around 7%. The sequenced material came from breast tumor tissue. Receptors were obtained from a person between 50 and 60 years old with breast cancer. CDR3s include the opening cysteine and the closing phenylalanine or tryptophan. Fields, in order: CDR3 length, clone size, J gene, V gene, D gene, CDR3 DNA, CDR3 protein. D genes are given only for firm matches. The size of a clone is reported for some rows only, either as once, few or many, or as a class for expanded clones.

18 once TRBJ1-5 TRBV10-3 NA TGTGCCATCAGTGAGGTGGACAGTCTTTTCCATAGCAATCAGCCCCAGCATTTT CAISEVDSLFHSNQPQHF
15 NA TRBJ2-5 TRBV19 NA TGTGCCAGTAGTATAGTAGGGGACACGCAAGAGACCCAGTACTTC CASSIVGDTQETQYF
17 NA TRBJ2-1 TRBV7-6 TRBD2 TGTGCCAGCAGCTTAGGAAGGGCGGGAGGGAACTACAATGAGCAGTTCTTC CASSLGRAGGNYNEQFF
13 few TRBJ1-2 TRBV5-4 NA TGTGCCAGCAGCTTGGGGGGAAGTGATGGCTACACCTTC CASSLGGSDGYTF
14 NA TRBJ2-3 TRBV11-2 NA TGTGCCAGCAGCTTAAGTGGGCTCACAGATACGCAGTATTTT CASSLSGLTDTQYF
15 few TRBJ2-1 TRBV2 NA TGTGCCAGCAGAGAAAATGAACCCGGCTATTATGAGCAGTTCTTC CASRENEPGYYEQFF
15 NA TRBJ1-4 TRBV10-2 NA TGCGCCAGCAGTGAACAGGAGCCTCCTAATGAAAAACTGTTTTTT CASSEQEPPNEKLFF
16 NA TRBJ1-1 TRBV28 NA TGTGCCAGCACTACGGACGGAAACCTGATGAACACTGAAGCTTTCTTT CASTTDGNLMNTEAFF
15 NA TRBJ1-2 TRBV5-6 NA TGTGCCAGCAGCTTCGGGGTCGAAGCTAACTATGGCTACACCTTC CASSFGVEANYGYTF
14 NA TRBJ2-7 TRBV21-1 NA TGTGCCAGCGGCCCTATGAGACGGCTGGAGGAGCAGTACTTC CASGPMRRLEEQYF